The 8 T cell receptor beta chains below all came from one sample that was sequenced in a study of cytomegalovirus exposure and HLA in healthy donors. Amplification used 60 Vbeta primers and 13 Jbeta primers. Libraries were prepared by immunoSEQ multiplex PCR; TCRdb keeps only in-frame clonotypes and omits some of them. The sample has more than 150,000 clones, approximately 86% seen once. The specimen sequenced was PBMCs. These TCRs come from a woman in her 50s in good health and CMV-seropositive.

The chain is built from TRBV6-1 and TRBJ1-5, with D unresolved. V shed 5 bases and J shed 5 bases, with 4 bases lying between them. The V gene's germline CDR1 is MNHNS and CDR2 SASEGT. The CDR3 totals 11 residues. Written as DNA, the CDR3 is TGTGCCAGCAGTCTAGATCAGCCCCAGCATTTT. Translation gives CASSLDQPQHF.

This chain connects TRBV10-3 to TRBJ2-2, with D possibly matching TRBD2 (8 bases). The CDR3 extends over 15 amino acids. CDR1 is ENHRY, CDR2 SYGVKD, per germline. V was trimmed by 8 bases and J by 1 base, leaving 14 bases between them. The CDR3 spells CAIRGGTVNTGELFF. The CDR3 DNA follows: TGTGCCATCCGGGGGGGGACAGTGAACACCGGGGAGCTGTTTTTT.

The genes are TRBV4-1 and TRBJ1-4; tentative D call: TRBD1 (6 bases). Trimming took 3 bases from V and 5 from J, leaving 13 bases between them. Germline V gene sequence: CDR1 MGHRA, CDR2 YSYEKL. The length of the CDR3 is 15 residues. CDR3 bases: TGCGCCAGCAGCCAGAGAGAAGGGGGAAATGAAAAACTGTTTTTT. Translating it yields CASSQREGGNEKLFF.

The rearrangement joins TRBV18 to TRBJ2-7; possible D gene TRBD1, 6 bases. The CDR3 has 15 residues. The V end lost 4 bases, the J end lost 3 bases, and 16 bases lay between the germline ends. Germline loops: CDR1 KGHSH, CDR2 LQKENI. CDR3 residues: CASSQGVARIYEQYF. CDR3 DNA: TGTGCCAGCTCACAGGGGGTAGCGCGAATCTACGAGCAGTACTTC.

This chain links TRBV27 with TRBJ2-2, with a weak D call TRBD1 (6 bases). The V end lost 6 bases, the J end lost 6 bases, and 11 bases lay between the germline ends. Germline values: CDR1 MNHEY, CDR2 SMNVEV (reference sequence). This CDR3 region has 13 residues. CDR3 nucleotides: TGTGCCAGCAGCTCGCAGGGGTCCGGGGAGCTGTTTTTT. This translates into CASSSQGSGELFF.

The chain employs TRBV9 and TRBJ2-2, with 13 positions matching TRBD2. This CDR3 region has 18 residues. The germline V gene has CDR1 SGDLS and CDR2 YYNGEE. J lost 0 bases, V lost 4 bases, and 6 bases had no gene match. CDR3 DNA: TGTGCCAGCAGCCCAACGACTAGCGGGGGGTCGAACACCGGGGAGCTGTTTTTT. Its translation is CASSPTTSGGSNTGELFF.

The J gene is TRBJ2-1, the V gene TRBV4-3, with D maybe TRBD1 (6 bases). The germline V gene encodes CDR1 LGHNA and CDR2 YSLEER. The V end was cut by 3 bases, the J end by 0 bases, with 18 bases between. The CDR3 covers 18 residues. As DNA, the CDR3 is TGCGCCAGCAGCCAGAAGGTTCAGGGGCCTAGCTCCTACAATGAGCAGTTCTTC. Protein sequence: CASSQKVQGPSSYNEQFF.

CDR3 amino acids: CASSLSGNEQFF. CDR3 in DNA: TGTGCCAGCTCACTCTCAGGCAATGAGCAGTTCTTC. V is TRBV18 and J is TRBJ2-1; D uncertain. The V gene's germline CDR1 is KGHSH and CDR2 LQKENI. The CDR3 has 12 residues. The V and J ends lost 4 bases and 6 bases respectively, with 7 bases between them.